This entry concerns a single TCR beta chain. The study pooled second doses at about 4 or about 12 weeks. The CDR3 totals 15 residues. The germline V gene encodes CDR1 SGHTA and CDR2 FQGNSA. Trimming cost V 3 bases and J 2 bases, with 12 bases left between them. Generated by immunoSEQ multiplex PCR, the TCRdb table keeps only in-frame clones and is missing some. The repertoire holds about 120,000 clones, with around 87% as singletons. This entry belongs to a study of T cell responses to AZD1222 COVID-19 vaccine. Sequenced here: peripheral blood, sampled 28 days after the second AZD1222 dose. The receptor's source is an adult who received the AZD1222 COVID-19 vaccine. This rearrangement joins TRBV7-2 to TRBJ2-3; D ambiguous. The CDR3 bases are TGTGCCAGCAGCTTTAAAAACGGTCCCACAGATACGCAGTATTTT. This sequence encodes CASSFKNGPTDTQYF.